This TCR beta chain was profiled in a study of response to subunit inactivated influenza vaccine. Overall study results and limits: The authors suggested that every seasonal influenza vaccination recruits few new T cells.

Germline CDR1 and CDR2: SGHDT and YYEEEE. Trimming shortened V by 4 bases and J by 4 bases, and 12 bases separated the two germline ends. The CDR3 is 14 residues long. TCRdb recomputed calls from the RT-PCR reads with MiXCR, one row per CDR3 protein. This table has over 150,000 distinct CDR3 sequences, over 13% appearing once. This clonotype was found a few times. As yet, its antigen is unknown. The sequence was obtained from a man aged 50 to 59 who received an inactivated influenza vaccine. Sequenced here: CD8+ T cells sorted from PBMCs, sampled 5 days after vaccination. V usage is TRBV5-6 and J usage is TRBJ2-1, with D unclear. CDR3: CASSLFKGYNEQFF. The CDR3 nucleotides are TGTGCCAGCAGCCTCTTCAAAGGGTACAATGAGCAGTTCTTC.